The 16 T cell receptor beta chains reported below all come from one sample, sequenced in a study of T-cell memory formation after mild COVID-19. TCRdb reprocessed the 5' RACE reads via MiXCR and lists one record per CDR3 protein. The repertoire holds about 350,000 distinct CDR3 sequences, roughly 13% seen once, with 20% to 25% in the top ten. The sequenced sample consisted of PBMCs or a T cell subset sorted from them (not recorded which). These receptors all stem from a young man who had mild COVID-19 (a few samples of this study predate the infection). Cell type and time point are not known.

The chain has TRBV5-4 and TRBJ2-3, with D possibly TRBD2 on 7 matching bases. This CDR3 is 14 amino acids long. V lost 7 bases to trimming and J lost 5 bases, with 17 bases between them. Germline loops: CDR1 SGHNT, CDR2 YYREEE (reference sequence). CDR3 loop: CASPSRGAEDTQYF. Here the CDR3 DNA reads TGTGCCAGCCCTTCCCGGGGGGCTGAAGATACGCAGTATTTT.

The V and J genes are TRBV15 and TRBJ2-5; D remains unclear. The CDR3 is made up of 15 amino acids. The germline V gene has CDR1 LNHNV and CDR2 YYDKDF (reference sequence). V gave up 1 base and J gave up 4 bases, with 13 bases separating them. In DNA, the CDR3 is TGTGCCACCAGCAGAGCGAACTTCAATGGAGAGACCCAGTACTTC. Residues: CATSRANFNGETQYF.

This chain connects TRBV25-1 to TRBJ1-1; D remains ambiguous. With 2 bases removed from V and 8 bases from J, the gap between germline ends came to 12 bases. Per the germline V gene, CDR1 is MGHDK and CDR2 is SYGVNS. The CDR3 length is 13 residues. Here the CDR3 reads CASSERWATEAFF. CDR3 nucleotides: TGTGCCAGCAGTGAACGGTGGGCCACAGAAGCTTTCTTT.

In its sample, this clonotype was seen a few times. V gene TRBV9 combines with J gene TRBJ2-6; maybe TRBD1 (6 bases). This CDR3 has 16 amino acids. The germline gives CDR1 SGDLS, CDR2 YYNGEE. The V and J ends lost 4 bases and 0 bases respectively, with 11 bases between them. The DNA of the CDR3 is TGTGCCAGCAGCCCCACAGGGAACTCTGGGGCCAACGTCCTGACTTTC. Translating it yields CASSPTGNSGANVLTF.

V gene TRBV5-5 combines with J gene TRBJ2-2; D is possibly TRBD2 (6 bases). CDR3 length: 14 amino acids. The germline CDR1 and CDR2 sequences are SGHKS and YYEKEE (reference sequence). The V and J ends lost 5 bases and 5 bases respectively, with 13 bases between them. CDR3 protein: CASRPLGGTGELFF. CDR3 nucleotide sequence: TGTGCCAGCAGACCTCTTGGGGGGACCGGGGAGCTGTTTTTT. Supplemented by reference TRBV5-5 and TRBJ2-2, the full variable domain reads DAGVTQSPTHLIKTRGQQVTLRCSPISGHKSVSWYQQVLGQGPQFIFQYYEKEERGRGNFPDRFSARQFPNYSSELNVNALLLGDSALYLCASRPLGGTGELFFGEGSRLTVL.

Judged by abundance, this clonotype is medium-sized. At one end the junction does not follow the germline gene, possibly because of a read error. V is TRBV7-2 and J is TRBJ2-7, with a possible D match to TRBD2 (5 bases). CDR3 length: 12 residues. Germline-derived CDR1 and CDR2 are SGHTA and FQGNSA. The CDR3 bases are TGTGCCAGCAGCCCCCGTACGGGGTCTGTTGACTTC. Protein: CASSPRTGSVDF.

The J gene is TRBJ2-4, the V gene TRBV7-2; either TRBD1 or TRBD2 may fit D (5 bases each). The V end lost 5 bases, the J end lost 0 bases, and 26 bases lay between the germline ends. The CDR3 has 20 residues. The germline CDR1 and CDR2 sequences are SGHTA and FQGNSA. Written as DNA, the CDR3 is TGTGCCAGCAGCGATCCGACGCGGGCGTGGGGGTACTCAGCCAAAAACATTCAGTACTTC. This codes for CASSDPTRAWGYSAKNIQYF. The full variable domain, its missing parts supplied by reference TRBV7-2 and TRBJ2-4, is GAGVSQSPSNKVTEKGKDVELRCDPISGHTALYWYRQSLGQGLEFLIYFQGNSAPDKSGLPSDRFSAERTGGSVSTLTIQRTQQEDSAVYLCASSDPTRAWGYSAKNIQYFGAGTRLSVL.

The sample holds many counts of this clonotype. The J gene is TRBJ1-5, the V gene TRBV24-1, with D tentatively TRBD1 (5 bases). V lost 4 bases, J lost 2 bases, and 5 bases lay in between. CDR3 size: 13 residues. In germline, CDR1 is KGHDR, CDR2 SFDVKD. The CDR3 coding sequence is TGTGCCACCAGTGAGGGGGGCAATCAGCCCCAGCATTTT. The encoded protein is CATSEGGNQPQHF.

In this sample, this clonotype turned up a few times. This chain uses TRBV5-1 with TRBJ1-6; tentative D call: TRBD1 (5 bases). With 6 bases removed from V and 5 bases from J, the gap between germline ends came to 9 bases. Germline V gene data show CDR1 as SGHRS and CDR2 as YFSETQ. This CDR3 region has 13 residues. The CDR3 nucleotides read TGCGCCAGCACTACAGGCAATAATTCACCCCTCCACTTT. Amino acids: CASTTGNNSPLHF.

The J gene is TRBJ1-3, the V gene TRBV7-9; no firm D call. The CDR3 has 14 amino acids. V lost 4 bases, J lost 0 bases, and 7 bases lay in between. Germline values: CDR1 SEHNR, CDR2 FQNEAQ (reference sequence). The CDR3 here is CASSWRGSGNTIYF. DNA for the CDR3: TGTGCCAGCAGCTGGCGAGGCTCTGGAAACACCATATATTTT.

This chain links TRBV20-1 with TRBJ2-7; D is ambiguous. This CDR3 is 13 amino acids long. Germline V lookup: CDR1 DFQATT, CDR2 SNEGSKA (reference sequence). The V end lost 5 bases, the J end lost 4 bases, and 15 bases lay between the germline ends. CDR3 residues: CSAFIGSRYEQYV. In nucleotides, the CDR3 is TGCAGTGCTTTCATTGGGTCCAGATACGAGCAGTACGTC.

The table lists this clonotype with many counts. This chain uses TRBV20-1 with TRBJ1-2, with 8 bases identical to TRBD1. This CDR3 is 14 amino acids long. Germline V gene sequence: CDR1 DFQATT, CDR2 SNEGSKA (reference sequence). Unmatched junction bases numbered 6, after V lost 1 base and J lost 5 bases. CDR3 DNA sequence: TGCAGTGCTAGAGTACGGCAGGGGGCGTATGGCTACACCTTC. This sequence encodes CSARVRQGAYGYTF.

V is TRBV20-1 and J is TRBJ2-5; D is possibly TRBD2 (5 bases). The CDR3 spans 13 residues. V was shortened by 5 bases and J by 0 bases, with 10 bases between the two germline ends. Germline lookup yields CDR1 DFQATT and CDR2 SNEGSKA (reference sequence). Here the CDR3 DNA reads TGCAGTGCTGGAGGACGGGACCAAGAGACCCAGTACTTC. It codes for CSAGGRDQETQYF.

In this sample, this clonotype turned up a few times. This chain joins TRBV4-2 and TRBJ1-4; 9 nucleotides match TRBD1. Trimming cost V 1 base and J 10 bases; bases outside gene matches: 7. CDR3 size: 15 residues. Germline V gene sequence: CDR1 LGHNA, CDR2 YNFKEQ. The CDR3 loop reads CASSQAGQGIGKLFF. For the CDR3, the DNA is TGTGCCAGCAGCCAAGCGGGACAGGGTATTGGAAAACTGTTTTTT.

This clonotype is a singleton in its sample. Its ends do not fully match the called genes, so a read error is possible. V gene TRBV7-7 combines with J gene TRBJ1-1, with D unclear. This CDR3 contains 15 residues. Germline CDR1 SSHAT, CDR2 FNYEAQ (reference sequence). CDR3 residues: CASSLDPRGNTEAFF. The CDR3 region has the DNA TGTGCTAGCAGCTTAGACCCTCGAGGGAACACTGAAGCTTTCTTT.

V usage is TRBV19 and J usage is TRBJ1-2; D unresolved. CDR1 is LNHDA, CDR2 SQIVND, per germline (reference sequence). Trimming pared 6 bases from V and 4 bases from J, leaving 15 bases between. This CDR3 has 14 residues. CDR3 DNA: TGTGCCAGTAGCCCTCTTGGGTGGAGCTATGGCTACACCTTC. Translation: CASSPLGWSYGYTF. Full variable domain (missing parts from reference TRBV19 and TRBJ1-2): DGGITQSPKYLFRKEGQNVTLSCEQNLNHDAMYWYRQDPGQGLRLIYYSQIVNDFQKGDIAEGYSVSREKKESFPLTVTSAQKNPTAFYLCASSPLGWSYGYTFGSGTRLTVV.